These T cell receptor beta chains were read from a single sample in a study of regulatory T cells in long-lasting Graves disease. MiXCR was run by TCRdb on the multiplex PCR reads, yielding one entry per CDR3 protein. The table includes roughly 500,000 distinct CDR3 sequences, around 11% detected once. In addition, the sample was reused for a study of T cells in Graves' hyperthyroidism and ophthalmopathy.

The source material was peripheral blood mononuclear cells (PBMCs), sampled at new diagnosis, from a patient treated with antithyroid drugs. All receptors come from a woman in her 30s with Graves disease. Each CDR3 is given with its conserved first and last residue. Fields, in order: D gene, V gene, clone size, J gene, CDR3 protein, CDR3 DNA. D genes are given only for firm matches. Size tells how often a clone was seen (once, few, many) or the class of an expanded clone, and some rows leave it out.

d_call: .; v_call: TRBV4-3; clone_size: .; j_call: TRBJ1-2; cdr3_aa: CASSQEYAGWINYGYTF; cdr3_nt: TGCGCCAGCAGCCAAGAATATGCAGGGTGGATAAACTATGGCTACACCTTC
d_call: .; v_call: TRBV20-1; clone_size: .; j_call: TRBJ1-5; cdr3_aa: CSARGGRLSNQPQHF; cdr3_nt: TGCAGTGCTAGAGGGGGTAGGTTAAGCAATCAGCCCCAGCATTTT
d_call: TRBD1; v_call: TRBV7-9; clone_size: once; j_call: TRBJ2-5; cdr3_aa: CASSFYRGGGQETQYF; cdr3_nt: TGTGCCAGCAGCTTTTACAGGGGTGGCGGTCAAGAGACCCAGTACTTC
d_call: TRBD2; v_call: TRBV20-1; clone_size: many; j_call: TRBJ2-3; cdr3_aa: CSAPPKLAGGPEDTQYF; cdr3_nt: TGCAGTGCTCCCCCAAAACTAGCGGGAGGCCCGGAAGATACGCAGTATTTT
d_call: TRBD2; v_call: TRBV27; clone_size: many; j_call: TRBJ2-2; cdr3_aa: CASSHHRGGTGELFF; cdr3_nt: TGTGCCAGCAGTCACCACCGGGGGGGCACCGGGGAGCTGTTTTTT
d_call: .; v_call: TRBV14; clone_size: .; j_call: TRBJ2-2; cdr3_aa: CASARNTGELFF; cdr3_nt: TGTGCCAGCGCGAGGAACACCGGGGAGCTGTTTTTT
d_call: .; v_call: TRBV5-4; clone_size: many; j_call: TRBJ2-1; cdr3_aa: CASSPSAYNEQFF; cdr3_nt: TGTGCCAGCAGCCCCTCGGCCTACAATGAGCAGTTCTTC
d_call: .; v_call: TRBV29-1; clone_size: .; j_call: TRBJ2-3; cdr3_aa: CSVSGSGGSNTQYF; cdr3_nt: TGCAGCGTTTCGGGTAGCGGTGGGTCAAATACGCAGTATTTT
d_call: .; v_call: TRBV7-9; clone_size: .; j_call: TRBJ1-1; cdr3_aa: CASSFEPGSEAFF; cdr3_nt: TGTGCCAGCAGCTTCGAACCCGGGAGTGAAGCTTTCTTT
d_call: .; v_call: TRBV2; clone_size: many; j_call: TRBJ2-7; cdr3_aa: CASHWTVKGEQYF; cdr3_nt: TGTGCCAGCCACTGGACAGTCAAGGGGGAGCAGTACTTC
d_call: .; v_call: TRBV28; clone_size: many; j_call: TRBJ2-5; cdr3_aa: CASSNTGRTQETQYF; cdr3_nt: TGTGCCAGCAGTAATACAGGGAGGACTCAAGAGACCCAGTACTTC
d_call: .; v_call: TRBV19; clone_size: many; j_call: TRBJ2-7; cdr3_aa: CASSMRPTYEQYF; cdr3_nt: TGTGCCAGTAGTATGCGACCAACCTACGAGCAGTACTTC
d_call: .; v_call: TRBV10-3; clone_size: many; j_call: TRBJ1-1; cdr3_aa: CAISESQGEAFF; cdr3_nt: TGTGCCATCAGTGAGTCCCAGGGAGAAGCTTTCTTT
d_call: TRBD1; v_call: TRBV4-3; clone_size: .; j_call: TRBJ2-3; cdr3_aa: CASSQDWTGTGVTDTQYF; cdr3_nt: TGCGCCAGCAGCCAAGATTGGACCGGGACAGGGGTCACAGATACGCAGTATTTT
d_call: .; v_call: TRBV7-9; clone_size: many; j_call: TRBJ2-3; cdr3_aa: CASSLKFQGDTQYF; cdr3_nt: TGTGCCAGCAGCTTGAAGTTCCAGGGGGATACGCAGTATTTT
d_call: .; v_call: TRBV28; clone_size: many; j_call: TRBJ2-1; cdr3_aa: CASSLRAGGDVYNEQFF; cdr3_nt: TGTGCCAGCAGTTTAAGGGCTGGCGGGGACGTTTACAATGAGCAGTTCTTC
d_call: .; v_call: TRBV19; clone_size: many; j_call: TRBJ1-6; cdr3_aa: CASNSGYHNSPLHF; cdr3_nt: TGTGCCAGCAATTCGGGTTACCATAATTCACCCCTCCACTTT
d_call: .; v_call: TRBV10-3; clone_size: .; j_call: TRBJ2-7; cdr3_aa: CAISEWQGSYEQYF; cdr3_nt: TGTGCCATCAGTGAGTGGCAGGGGTCCTACGAGCAGTACTTC
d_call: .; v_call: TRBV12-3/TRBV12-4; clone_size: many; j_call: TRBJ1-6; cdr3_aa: CASSLTGFSPLHF; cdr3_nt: TGTGCCAGCAGTTTAACGGGTTTCTCACCCCTCCACTTT
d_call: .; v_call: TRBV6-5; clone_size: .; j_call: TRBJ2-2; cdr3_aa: CASSYSFWNTGELFF; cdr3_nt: TGTGCCAGCAGTTACTCGTTCTGGAACACCGGGGAGCTGTTTTTT
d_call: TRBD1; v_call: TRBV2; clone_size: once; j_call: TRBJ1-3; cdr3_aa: CASSGGQASGNTIYF; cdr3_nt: TGTGCCAGCAGTGGAGGACAGGCCTCTGGAAACACCATATATTTT
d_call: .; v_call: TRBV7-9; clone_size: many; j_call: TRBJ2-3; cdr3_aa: CASSLGRTDTQYF; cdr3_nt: TGTGCCAGCAGCTTGGGACGCACAGATACGCAGTATTTT
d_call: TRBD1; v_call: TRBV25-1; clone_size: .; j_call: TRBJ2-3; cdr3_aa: CASSNTGTGNSDTQYF; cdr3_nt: TGTGCCAGCAGCAATACAGGGACAGGGAATTCAGATACGCAGTATTTT
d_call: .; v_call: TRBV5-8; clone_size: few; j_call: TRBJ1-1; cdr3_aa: CASSLIVQPYTEAFF; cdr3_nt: TGTGCCAGCAGCTTGATTGTACAGCCTTACACTGAAGCTTTCTTT
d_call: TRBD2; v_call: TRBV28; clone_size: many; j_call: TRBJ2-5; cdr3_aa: CASSATSAYQETQYF; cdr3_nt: TGTGCCAGCAGTGCGACTAGCGCGTACCAAGAGACCCAGTACTTC
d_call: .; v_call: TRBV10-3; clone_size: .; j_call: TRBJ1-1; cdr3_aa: CATHPTQGDLTEAFF; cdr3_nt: TGTGCCACCCACCCTACACAGGGAGACCTCACTGAAGCTTTCTTT
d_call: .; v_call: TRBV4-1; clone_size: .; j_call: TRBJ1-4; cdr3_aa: CASSQDRTTNEKLFF; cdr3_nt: TGCGCCAGCAGCCAAGACAGGACTACTAATGAAAAACTGTTTTTT
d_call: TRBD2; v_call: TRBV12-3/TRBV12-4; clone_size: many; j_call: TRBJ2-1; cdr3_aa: CASSFRTSGRTNEQFF; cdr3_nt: TGTGCCAGCAGTTTTCGGACTAGCGGGAGGACGAATGAGCAGTTCTTC
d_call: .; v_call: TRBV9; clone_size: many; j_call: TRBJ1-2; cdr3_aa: CASSAQGPYGYTF; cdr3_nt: TGTGCCAGCAGCGCTCAGGGGCCCTATGGCTACACCTTC
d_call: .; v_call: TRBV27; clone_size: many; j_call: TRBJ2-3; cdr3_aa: CASSRWGLNRPDTQYF; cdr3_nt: TGTGCCAGCAGCAGATGGGGACTGAACCGCCCAGATACGCAGTATTTT
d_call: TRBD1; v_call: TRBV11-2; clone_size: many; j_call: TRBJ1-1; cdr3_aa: CASSLAGQGLNTEAFF; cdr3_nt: TGTGCCAGCAGCTTAGCGGGACAGGGGTTGAACACTGAAGCTTTCTTT
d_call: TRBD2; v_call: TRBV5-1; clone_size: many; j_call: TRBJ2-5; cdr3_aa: CASSIGTSGDGETQYF; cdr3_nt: TGCGCCAGCAGCATAGGGACTAGCGGCGACGGAGAGACCCAGTACTTC
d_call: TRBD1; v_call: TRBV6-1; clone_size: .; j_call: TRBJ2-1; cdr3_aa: CASGEGGVSYNEQFF; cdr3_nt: TGTGCCAGCGGTGAAGGGGGCGTCTCCTACAATGAGCAGTTCTTC
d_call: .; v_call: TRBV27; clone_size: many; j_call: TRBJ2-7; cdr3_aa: CASSRREGAYEQYF; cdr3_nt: TGTGCCAGCAGTCGCAGGGAGGGGGCCTACGAGCAGTACTTC
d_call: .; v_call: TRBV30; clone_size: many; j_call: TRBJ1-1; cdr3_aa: CAWTGAGEAFF; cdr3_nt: TGTGCCTGGACTGGGGCGGGTGAAGCTTTCTTT
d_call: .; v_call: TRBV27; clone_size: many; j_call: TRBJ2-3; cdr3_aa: CASSLSNRYTDTQYF; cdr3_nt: TGTGCCAGCAGTTTATCGAACAGATACACAGATACGCAGTATTTT
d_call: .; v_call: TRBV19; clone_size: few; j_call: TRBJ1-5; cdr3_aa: CASMGRGVQPQHF; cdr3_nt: TGTGCCAGTATGGGTCGAGGGGTTCAGCCCCAGCATTTT
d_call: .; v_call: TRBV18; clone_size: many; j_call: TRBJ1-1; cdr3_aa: CASSPITGGRTEAFF; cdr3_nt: TGTGCCAGCAGCCCCATCACAGGAGGGCGGACTGAAGCTTTCTTT
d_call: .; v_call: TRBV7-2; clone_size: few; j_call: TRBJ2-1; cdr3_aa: CASSLWGGPNNEQFF; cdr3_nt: TGTGCCAGCAGCTTATGGGGGGGGCCAAACAATGAGCAGTTCTTC
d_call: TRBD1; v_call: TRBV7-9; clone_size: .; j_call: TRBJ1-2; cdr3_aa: CASSYRARDSKPYGYTF; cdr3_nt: TGTGCCAGCAGCTATCGGGCCCGGGACAGTAAACCCTATGGCTACACCTTC
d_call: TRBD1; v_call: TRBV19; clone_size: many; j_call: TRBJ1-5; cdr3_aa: CASSNKGKTGDQPQHF; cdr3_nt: TGTGCCAGTAGTAACAAAGGGAAAACAGGGGATCAGCCCCAGCATTTT
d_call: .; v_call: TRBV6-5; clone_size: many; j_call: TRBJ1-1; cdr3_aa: CASSWENSNTEAFF; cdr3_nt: TGTGCCAGCAGTTGGGAGAATTCGAACACTGAAGCTTTCTTT
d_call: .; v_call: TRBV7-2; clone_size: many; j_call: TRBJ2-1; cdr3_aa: CASSLFGPQYNEQFF; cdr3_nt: TGTGCCAGCAGCTTATTCGGACCCCAATACAATGAGCAGTTCTTC
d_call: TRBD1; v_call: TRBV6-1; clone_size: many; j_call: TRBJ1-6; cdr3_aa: CASSPAGGGNSPLHF; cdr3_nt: TGTGCCAGCAGCCCTGCAGGGGGGGGTAATTCACCCCTCCACTTT
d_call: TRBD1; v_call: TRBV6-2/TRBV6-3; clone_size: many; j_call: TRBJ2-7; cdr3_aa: CASATLRDSHRYEQYF; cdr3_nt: TGTGCCAGCGCTACCCTTCGGGACAGTCATCGGTACGAGCAGTACTTC
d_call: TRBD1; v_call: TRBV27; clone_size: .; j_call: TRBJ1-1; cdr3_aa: CASSPRVWDRGKNTEAFF; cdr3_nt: TGTGCCAGCAGCCCCCGGGTCTGGGACAGGGGAAAGAACACTGAAGCTTTCTTT